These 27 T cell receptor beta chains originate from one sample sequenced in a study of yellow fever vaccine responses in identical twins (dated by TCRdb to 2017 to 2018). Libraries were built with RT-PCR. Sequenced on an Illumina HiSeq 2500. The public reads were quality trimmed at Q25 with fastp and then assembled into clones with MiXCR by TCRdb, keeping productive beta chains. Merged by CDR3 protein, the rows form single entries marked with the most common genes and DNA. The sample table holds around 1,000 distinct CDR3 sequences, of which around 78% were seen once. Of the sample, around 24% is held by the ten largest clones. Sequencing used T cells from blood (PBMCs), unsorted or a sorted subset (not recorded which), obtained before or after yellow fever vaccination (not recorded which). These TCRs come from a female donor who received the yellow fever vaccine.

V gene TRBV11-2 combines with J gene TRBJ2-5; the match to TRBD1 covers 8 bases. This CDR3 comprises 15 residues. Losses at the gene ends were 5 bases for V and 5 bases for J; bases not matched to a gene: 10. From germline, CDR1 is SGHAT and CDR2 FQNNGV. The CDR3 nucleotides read TGTGCCAGCAGCGAAGGACAGGGATTGGTGGAGACCCAGTACTTC. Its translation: CASSEGQGLVETQYF.

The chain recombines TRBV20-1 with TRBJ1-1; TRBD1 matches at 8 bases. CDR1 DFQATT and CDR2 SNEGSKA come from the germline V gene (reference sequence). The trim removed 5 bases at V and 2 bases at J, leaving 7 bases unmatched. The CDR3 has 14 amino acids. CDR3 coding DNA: TGCAGTGCTGGGAAACAGGGGGAAAACACTGAAGCTTTCTTT. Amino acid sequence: CSAGKQGENTEAFF.

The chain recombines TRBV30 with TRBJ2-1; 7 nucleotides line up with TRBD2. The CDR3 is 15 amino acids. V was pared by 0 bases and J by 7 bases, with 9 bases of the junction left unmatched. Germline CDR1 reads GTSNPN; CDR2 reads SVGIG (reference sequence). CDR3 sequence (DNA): TGTGCCTGGAGTGTACTGTTAACGGGGGGAAATGAGCAGTTCTTC. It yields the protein CAWSVLLTGGNEQFF.

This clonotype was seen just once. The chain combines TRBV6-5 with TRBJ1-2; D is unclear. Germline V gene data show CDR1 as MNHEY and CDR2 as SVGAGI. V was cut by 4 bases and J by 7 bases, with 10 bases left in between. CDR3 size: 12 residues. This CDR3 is CASSSARVGYTF. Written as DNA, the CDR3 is TGTGCCAGCAGTTCAGCCCGGGTTGGCTACACCTTC.

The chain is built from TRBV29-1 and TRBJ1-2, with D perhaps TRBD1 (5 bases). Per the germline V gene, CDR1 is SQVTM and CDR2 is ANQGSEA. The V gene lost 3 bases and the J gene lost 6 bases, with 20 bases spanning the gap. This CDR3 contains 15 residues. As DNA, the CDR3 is TGCAGCGTTGAGTTGGTGGACACAAGCGGGCATGGCTACACCTTC. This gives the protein CSVELVDTSGHGYTF.

CDR3 amino acids: CASSIGTRGYEQYF. In nucleotides, the CDR3 is TGTGCCAGCAGCATCGGGACCCGGGGCTACGAGCAGTACTTC. V is TRBV7-6 and J is TRBJ2-7; D could derive from TRBD1 or TRBD2 (5 bases each). Per the germline V gene, CDR1 is SGHVS and CDR2 is FNYEAQ. The V end lost 5 bases, the J end lost 3 bases, and 14 bases lay between the germline ends. This CDR3 comprises 14 residues.

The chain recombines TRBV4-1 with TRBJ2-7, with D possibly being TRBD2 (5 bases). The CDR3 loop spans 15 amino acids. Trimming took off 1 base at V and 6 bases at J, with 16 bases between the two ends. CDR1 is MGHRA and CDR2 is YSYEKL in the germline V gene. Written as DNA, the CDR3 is TGCGCCAGCAGCCAAGCTGGGAATGGAGGTGCCGAGCAGTACTTC. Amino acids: CASSQAGNGGAEQYF.

The CDR3 spells CASSPEGGRNTIYF. CDR3 nucleotide sequence: TGTGCCAGCAGCCCCGAGGGGGGCCGAAACACCATATATTTT. V is TRBV11-1 and J is TRBJ1-3; tentative D call: TRBD1 (6 bases). The germline CDR1 and CDR2 sequences are SGHAT and FQDESV (reference sequence). The CDR3 runs 14 residues. V dropped 5 bases and J dropped 5 bases, with 13 bases sitting between them.

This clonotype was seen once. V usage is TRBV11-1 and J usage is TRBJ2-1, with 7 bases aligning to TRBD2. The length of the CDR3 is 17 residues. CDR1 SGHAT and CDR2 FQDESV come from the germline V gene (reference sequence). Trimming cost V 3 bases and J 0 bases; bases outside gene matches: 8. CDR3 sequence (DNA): TGTGCCAGCAGCTTGCCCCGGGGCGGGGGCTCCTACAATGAGCAGTTCTTC. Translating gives CASSLPRGGGSYNEQFF.

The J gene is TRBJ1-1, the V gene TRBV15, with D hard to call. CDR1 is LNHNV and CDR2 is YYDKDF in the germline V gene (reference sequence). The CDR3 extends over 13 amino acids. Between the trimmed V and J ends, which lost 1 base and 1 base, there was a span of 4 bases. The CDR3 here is CATSRVGNTEAFF. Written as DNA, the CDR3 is TGTGCCACCAGCAGAGTGGGGAACACTGAAGCTTTCTTT.

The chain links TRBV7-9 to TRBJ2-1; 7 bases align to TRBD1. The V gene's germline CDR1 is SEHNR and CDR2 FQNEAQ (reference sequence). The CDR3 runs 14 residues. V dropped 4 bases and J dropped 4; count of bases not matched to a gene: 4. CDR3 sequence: CASSSSGQYNEQFF. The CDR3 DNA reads TGTGCCAGCAGCTCCTCGGGACAGTACAATGAGCAGTTCTTC.

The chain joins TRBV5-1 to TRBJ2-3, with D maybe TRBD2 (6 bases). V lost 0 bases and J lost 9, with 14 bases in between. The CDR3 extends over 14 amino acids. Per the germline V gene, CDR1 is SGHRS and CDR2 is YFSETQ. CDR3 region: CASSLVEVAGTQYF. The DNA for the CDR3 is TGCGCCAGCAGCTTGGTTGAGGTGGCGGGGACGCAGTATTTT.

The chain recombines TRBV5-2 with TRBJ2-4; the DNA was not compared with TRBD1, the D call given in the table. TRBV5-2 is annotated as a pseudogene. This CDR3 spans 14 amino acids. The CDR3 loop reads CASKLGTVENIQYF. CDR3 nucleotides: TGTGCCAGCAAGCTGGGGACGGTTGAAAACATTCAGTACTTC.

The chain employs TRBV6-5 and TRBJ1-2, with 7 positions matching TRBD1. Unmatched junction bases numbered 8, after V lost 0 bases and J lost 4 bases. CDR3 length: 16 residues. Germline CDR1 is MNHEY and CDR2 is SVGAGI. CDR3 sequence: CASSYSSAGQPYGYTF. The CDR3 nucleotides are TGTGCCAGCAGTTACTCGTCAGCGGGACAGCCCTATGGCTACACCTTC.

The CDR3 here is CSASFTLTDTQYF. CDR3 sequence (DNA): TGCAGTGCTAGCTTCACGCTCACAGATACGCAGTATTTT. The rearrangement links TRBV20-1 to TRBJ2-3, with D hard to call. Germline loops: CDR1 DFQATT, CDR2 SNEGSKA (reference sequence). The CDR3 loop spans 13 amino acids. Trimming took 3 bases from V and 2 from J, leaving 9 bases between them.

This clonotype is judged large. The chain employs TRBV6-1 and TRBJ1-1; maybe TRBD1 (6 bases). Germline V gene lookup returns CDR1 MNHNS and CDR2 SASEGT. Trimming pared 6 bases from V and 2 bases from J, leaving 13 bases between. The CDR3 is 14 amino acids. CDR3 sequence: CASRRDTSNTEAFF. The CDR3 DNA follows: TGTGCCAGCAGGAGGGACACCTCTAACACTGAAGCTTTCTTT.

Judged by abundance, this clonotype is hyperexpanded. This CDR3 is CASSYSTGVGSYGYTF. Written as DNA, the CDR3 is TGTGCCAGCAGTTACTCGACTGGGGTAGGGAGCTATGGCTACACCTTC. The rearrangement joins TRBV6-5 to TRBJ1-2; D gene uncertain. The CDR3 length is 16 residues. Looked up from germline, CDR1 is MNHEY and CDR2 is SVGAGI. Trimming cost V 0 bases and J 4 bases, with 15 bases left between them.

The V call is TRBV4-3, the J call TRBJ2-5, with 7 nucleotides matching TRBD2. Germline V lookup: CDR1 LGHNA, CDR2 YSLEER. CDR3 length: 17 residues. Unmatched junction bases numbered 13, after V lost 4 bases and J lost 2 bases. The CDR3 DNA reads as TGCGCCAGCAGCCTCCAAACCAGCGGGACTGGGCAAGAGACCCAGTACTTC. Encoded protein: CASSLQTSGTGQETQYF.

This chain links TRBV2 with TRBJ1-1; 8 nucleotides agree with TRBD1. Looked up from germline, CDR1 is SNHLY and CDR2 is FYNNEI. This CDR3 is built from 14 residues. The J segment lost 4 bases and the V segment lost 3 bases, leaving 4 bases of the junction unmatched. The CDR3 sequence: CASSDGQGLTEAFF. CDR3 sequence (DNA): TGTGCCAGCAGTGACGGACAGGGCCTCACTGAAGCTTTCTTT.

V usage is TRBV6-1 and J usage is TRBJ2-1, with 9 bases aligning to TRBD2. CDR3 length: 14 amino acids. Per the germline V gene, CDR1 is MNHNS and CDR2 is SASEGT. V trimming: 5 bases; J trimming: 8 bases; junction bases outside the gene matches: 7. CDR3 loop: CASSISGRMDEQFF. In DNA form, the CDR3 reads TGTGCCAGCAGTATTAGCGGGAGAATGGATGAGCAGTTCTTC.

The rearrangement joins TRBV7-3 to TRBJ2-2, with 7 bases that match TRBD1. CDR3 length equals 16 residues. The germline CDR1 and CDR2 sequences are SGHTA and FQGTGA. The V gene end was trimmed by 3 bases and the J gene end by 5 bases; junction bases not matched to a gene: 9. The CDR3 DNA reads TGTGCCAGCAGCTTGACGGGAAGGGGGCTAACCGGGGAGCTGTTTTTT. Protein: CASSLTGRGLTGELFF.

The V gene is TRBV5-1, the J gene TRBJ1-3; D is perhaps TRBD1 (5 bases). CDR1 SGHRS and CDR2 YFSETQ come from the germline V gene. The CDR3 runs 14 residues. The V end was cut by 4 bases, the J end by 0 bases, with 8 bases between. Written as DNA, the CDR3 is TGCGCCAGCAGCGCGGGGGGCTCTGGAAACACCATATATTTT. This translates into CASSAGGSGNTIYF.

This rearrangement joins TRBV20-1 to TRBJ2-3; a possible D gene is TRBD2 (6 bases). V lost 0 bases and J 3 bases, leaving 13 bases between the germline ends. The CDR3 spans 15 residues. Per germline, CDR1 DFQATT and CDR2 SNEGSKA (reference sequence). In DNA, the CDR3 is TGCAGTGCTAGAGAGGAGGGACTCCGAACAGATACGCAGTATTTT. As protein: CSAREEGLRTDTQYF.

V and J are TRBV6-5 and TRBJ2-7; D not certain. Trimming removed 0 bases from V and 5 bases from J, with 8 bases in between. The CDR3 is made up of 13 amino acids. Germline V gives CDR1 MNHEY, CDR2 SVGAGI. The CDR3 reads CASSYSTPDEQYV. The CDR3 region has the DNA TGTGCCAGCAGTTACTCGACTCCCGACGAGCAGTACGTC.

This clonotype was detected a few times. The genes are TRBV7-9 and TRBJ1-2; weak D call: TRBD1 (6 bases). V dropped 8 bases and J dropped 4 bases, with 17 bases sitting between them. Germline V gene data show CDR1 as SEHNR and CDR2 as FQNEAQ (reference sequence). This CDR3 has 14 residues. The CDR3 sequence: CASSVQGPGYGYTF. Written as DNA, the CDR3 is TGTGCCAGCTCCGTGCAGGGGCCGGGCTATGGCTACACCTTC.

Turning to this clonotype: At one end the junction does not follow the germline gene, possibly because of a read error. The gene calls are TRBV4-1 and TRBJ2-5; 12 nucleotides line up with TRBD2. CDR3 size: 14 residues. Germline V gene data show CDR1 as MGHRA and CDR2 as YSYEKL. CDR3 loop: CASSQRLAGEAQYF. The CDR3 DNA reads TGCGCCAGCAGCCAACGACTAGCGGGAGAGGCCCAGTACTTC.

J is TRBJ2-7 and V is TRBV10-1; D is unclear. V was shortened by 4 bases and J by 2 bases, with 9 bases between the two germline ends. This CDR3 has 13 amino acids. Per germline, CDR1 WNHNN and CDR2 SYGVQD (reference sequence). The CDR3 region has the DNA TGCGCCAGCAGTGGGGCGCAAGCCTACGAGCAGTACTTC. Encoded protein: CASSGAQAYEQYF.